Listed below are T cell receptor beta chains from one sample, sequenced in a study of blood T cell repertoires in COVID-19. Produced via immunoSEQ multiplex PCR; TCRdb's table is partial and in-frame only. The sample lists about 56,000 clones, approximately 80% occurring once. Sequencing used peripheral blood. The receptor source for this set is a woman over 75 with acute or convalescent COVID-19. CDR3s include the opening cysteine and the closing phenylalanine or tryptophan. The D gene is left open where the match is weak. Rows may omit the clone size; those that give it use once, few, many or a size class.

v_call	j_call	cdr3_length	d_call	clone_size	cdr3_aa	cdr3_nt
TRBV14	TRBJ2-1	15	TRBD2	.	CASSQAGGTSGKQFF	TGTGCCAGCAGCCAAGCGGGGGGGACTAGCGGTAAGCAGTTCTTC
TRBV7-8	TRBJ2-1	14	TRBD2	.	CASSLGAGSDEQFF	TGTGCCAGCAGCTTAGGAGCGGGGTCGGATGAGCAGTTCTTC
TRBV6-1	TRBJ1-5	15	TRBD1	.	CASSEVGTGGQPQHF	TGTGCCAGCAGTGAAGTGGGGACAGGAGGGCAGCCCCAGCATTTT
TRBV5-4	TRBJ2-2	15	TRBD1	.	CASSPPGQGTGELFF	TGTGCCAGCAGCCCACCGGGACAGGGAACCGGGGAGCTGTTTTTT
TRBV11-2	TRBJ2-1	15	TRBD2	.	CASSLRRGGPDEQFF	TGTGCCAGCAGCTTACGGCGGGGGGGCCCCGATGAGCAGTTCTTC
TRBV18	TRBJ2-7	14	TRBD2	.	CASSTSGGDYEQYF	TGTGCCAGCTCCACTAGCGGGGGGGACTACGAGCAGTACTTC
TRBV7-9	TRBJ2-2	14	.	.	CASTPSGPTGELFF	TGTGCCAGCACCCCAAGTGGGCCCACCGGGGAGCTGTTTTTT
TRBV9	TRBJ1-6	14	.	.	CASSVGGSNSPLHF	TGTGCCAGCAGCGTAGGCGGTAGTAATTCACCCCTCCACTTT
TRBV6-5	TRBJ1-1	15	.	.	CASSYSQLANTEAFF	TGTGCCAGCAGTTATTCTCAGCTAGCGAACACTGAAGCTTTCTTT
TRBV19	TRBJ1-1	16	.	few	CASSIPMGEGNTEAFF	TGTGCCAGTAGTATTCCGATGGGGGAGGGGAACACTGAAGCTTTCTTT
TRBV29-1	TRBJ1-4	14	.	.	CSASLGGGDEKLFF	TGCAGCGCGTCACTGGGGGGGGGCGATGAAAAACTGTTTTTT
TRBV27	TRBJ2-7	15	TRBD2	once	CASSFLPGGSHEQYF	TGTGCCAGCAGTTTTCTTCCGGGGGGTTCCCACGAGCAGTACTTC